Only a few counts were recorded for the clone carrying this T cell receptor beta chain. The data belong to a study of T cells in Graves' hyperthyroidism and ophthalmopathy. There were TCR beta CDR3 regions amplified from RNA transcripts. Carried out on the TCR CDR3, a first-round RT-PCR used the HTBI primer set. TCRdb redid the calling of the multiplex PCR reads with MiXCR, one entry per CDR3 protein. This table holds some 490,000 distinct CDR3 sequences, roughly 22% found once. PBMCs were obtained from 7.5 to 10 ml fresh peripheral blood. The V end was cut by 3 bases, the J end by 5 bases, with 13 bases between. Germline V gene data show CDR1 as DFQATT and CDR2 as SNEGSKA (reference sequence). The CDR3 sequence is 13 residues long.

The chain carries TRBV20-1 and TRBJ2-5, with D perhaps matching TRBD1 (7 bases). The TCR comes from an older woman with Graves' ophthalmopathy. The specimen sequenced was blood. The CDR3 DNA reads as TGCAGTGCTAGGAAGACAGGGAGGGAGACCCAGTACTTC. This gives the protein CSARKTGRETQYF.